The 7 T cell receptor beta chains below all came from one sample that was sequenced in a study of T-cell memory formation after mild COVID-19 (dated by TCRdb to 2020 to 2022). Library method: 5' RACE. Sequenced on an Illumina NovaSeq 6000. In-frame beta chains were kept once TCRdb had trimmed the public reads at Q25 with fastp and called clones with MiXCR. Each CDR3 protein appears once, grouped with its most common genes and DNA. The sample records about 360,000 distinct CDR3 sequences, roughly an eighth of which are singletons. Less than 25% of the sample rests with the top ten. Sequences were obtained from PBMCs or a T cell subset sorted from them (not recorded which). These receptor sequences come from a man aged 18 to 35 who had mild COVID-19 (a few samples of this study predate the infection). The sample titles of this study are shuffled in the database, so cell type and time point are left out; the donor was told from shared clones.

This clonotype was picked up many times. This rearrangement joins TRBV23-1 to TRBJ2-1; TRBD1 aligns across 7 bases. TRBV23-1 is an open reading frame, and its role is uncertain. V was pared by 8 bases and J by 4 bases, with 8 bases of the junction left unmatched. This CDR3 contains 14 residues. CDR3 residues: CASPGTALYNEQFF. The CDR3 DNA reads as TGCGCCAGCCCCGGGACAGCTTTATACAATGAGCAGTTCTTC.

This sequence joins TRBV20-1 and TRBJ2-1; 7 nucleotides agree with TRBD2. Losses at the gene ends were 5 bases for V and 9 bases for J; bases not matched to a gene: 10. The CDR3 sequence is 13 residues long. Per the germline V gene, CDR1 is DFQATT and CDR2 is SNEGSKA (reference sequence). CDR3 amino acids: CSAPPTSVGEQFF. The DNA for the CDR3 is TGCAGTGCTCCCCCCACTAGCGTAGGTGAGCAGTTCTTC.

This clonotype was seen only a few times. CDR3 sequence: CASSLVAFSSYNEQFF. CDR3 DNA: TGTGCCAGCAGCTTAGTAGCGTTCAGCTCCTACAATGAGCAGTTCTTC. The V and J genes are TRBV7-6 and TRBJ2-1; tentatively, D is TRBD2 (5 bases). The germline V gene has CDR1 SGHVS and CDR2 FNYEAQ. Trimming pared 1 base from V and 0 bases from J, leaving 10 bases between. The CDR3 consists of 16 residues.

The CDR3 reads CASSSGTSSRYEQYV. The DNA of the CDR3 is TGTGCCAGCAGCTCGGGGACTTCCTCTAGATACGAGCAGTACGTC. The chain is built from TRBV7-9 and TRBJ2-7; a weak D match, TRBD2 (6 bases). With 4 bases removed from V and 4 bases from J, the gap between germline ends came to 17 bases. Germline V gene data show CDR1 as SEHNR and CDR2 as FQNEAQ (reference sequence). This CDR3 comprises 15 residues.

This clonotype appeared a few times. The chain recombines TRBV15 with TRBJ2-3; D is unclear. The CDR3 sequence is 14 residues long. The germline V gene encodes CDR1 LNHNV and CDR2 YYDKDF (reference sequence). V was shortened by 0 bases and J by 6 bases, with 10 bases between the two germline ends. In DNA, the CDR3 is TGTGCCACCAGCAGAGATCGTATTGGGGATACGCAGTATTTT. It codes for CATSRDRIGDTQYF.

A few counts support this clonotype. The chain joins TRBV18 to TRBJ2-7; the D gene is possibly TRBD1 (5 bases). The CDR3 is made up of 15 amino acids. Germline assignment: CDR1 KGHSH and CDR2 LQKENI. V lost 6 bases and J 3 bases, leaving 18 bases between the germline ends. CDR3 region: CASSRSQVTYYEQYF. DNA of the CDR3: TGTGCCAGCTCTCGTTCACAGGTTACATACTACGAGCAGTACTTC.

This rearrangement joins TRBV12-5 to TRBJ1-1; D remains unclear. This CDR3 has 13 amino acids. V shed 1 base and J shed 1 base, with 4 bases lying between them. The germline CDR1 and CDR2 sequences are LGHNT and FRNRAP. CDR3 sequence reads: CASGLEENTEAFF. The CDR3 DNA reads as TGTGCTAGTGGTTTGGAAGAGAACACTGAAGCTTTCTTT. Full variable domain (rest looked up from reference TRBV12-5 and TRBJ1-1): DARVTQTPRHKVTEMGQEVTMRCQPILGHNTVFWYRQTMMQGLELLAYFRNRAPLDDSGMPKDRFSAEMPDATLATLKIQPSEPRDSAVYFCASGLEENTEAFFGQGTRLTVV.